Listed here is a single T cell receptor beta chain. This CDR3 has 15 residues. CDR1 is SGHRS and CDR2 is YFSETQ in the germline V gene. Trimming at V came to 0 bases and at J to 1 base, leaving 2 bases not matched to a gene. This sample is drawn from a study of blood T cell repertoires in COVID-19. As for the study in general: There were acute and convalescent COVID-19 samples, and they came from the United States, Italy and Spain. T cells, B-cell-depleted T cells, or PBMCs provided the cDNA or gDNA that served as material.

Profiling relied on immunoSEQ multiplex PCR, and the TCRdb table lists in-frame clones only, not all of them. The sample comprises some 250,000 clones, 81% of which are singletons, and roughly 8% rests with the top ten. The chain carries TRBV5-1 and TRBJ2-5; 8 bases agree with TRBD1. The clonotype comes from a woman of 80 years or more with acute or convalescent COVID-19. The sequencing sample was made of peripheral blood. CDR3: CASSLAGQAQETQYF. The CDR3 DNA reads as TGCGCCAGCAGCTTGGCGGGACAGGCCCAAGAGACCCAGTACTTC.